This is a list of T cell receptor beta chains from one sample in a study of low-dose radiotherapy and immunotherapy resistance in tumors. Each CDR3 protein is one row after TCRdb ran MiXCR on the reads. Of under 90,000 distinct CDR3 sequences detected, over 15% appear once; the ten largest clones hold 2.5% to 3.5%. The material was PBMCs, obtained before treatment. The receptor set was obtained from a male donor with prostate cancer. Both conserved end residues are part of each CDR3. Each record gives: CDR3 DNA, CDR3 protein, clone size, V gene, D gene, J gene. A D gene is named only where the DNA matches it firmly. The size of a clone is reported for some rows only, either as once, few or many, or as a class for expanded clones.

cdr3_nt: TGTGCCAGCAGTTGGGGGATCCGACTAGCGGGGGGGCAGAATGAGCAGTTCTTC
cdr3_aa: CASSWGIRLAGGQNEQFF
clone_size: many
v_call: TRBV7-2
d_call: TRBD2
j_call: TRBJ2-1

cdr3_nt: TGTGCCAGCAGTGAACCCGGACGGATGAACACTGAAGCTTTCTTT
cdr3_aa: CASSEPGRMNTEAFF
clone_size: -
v_call: TRBV6-2/TRBV6-3
d_call: -
j_call: TRBJ1-1

cdr3_nt: TGTGCCAGCAGCCAACGGCGGTCGAGGGATACGCAGTTCTTC
cdr3_aa: CASSQRRSRDTQFF
clone_size: -
v_call: TRBV3-1
d_call: -
j_call: TRBJ2-1

cdr3_nt: TGCAGTGGGGAAAAGACAGGCCAGACCTATGGCTACACCTTC
cdr3_aa: CSGEKTGQTYGYTF
clone_size: many
v_call: TRBV20-1
d_call: -
j_call: TRBJ1-2

cdr3_nt: TGTGCCAGCAGCCAAGGAGTAGGGTCCGGGGCCAACGTCCTGACTTTC
cdr3_aa: CASSQGVGSGANVLTF
clone_size: many
v_call: TRBV3-1
d_call: -
j_call: TRBJ2-6

cdr3_nt: TGTGCCAGTAGTATAGAGACAGGGGACTATGGCTACACCTTC
cdr3_aa: CASSIETGDYGYTF
clone_size: many
v_call: TRBV19
d_call: TRBD1
j_call: TRBJ1-2

cdr3_nt: TGTGCCATCAGGCCCGAAGGGGGGAATCAGCCCCAGCATTTT
cdr3_aa: CAIRPEGGNQPQHF
clone_size: many
v_call: TRBV10-3
d_call: -
j_call: TRBJ1-5

cdr3_nt: TGTGCCAGCAGTTTACTTGGCGGGAACACTGAAGCTTTCTTT
cdr3_aa: CASSLLGGNTEAFF
clone_size: -
v_call: TRBV12-3/TRBV12-4
d_call: -
j_call: TRBJ1-1

cdr3_nt: TGCGCCAGCAGCTTGGACCTAGGGTGGACTGAAGCTTTCTTT
cdr3_aa: CASSLDLGWTEAFF
clone_size: many
v_call: TRBV5-1
d_call: -
j_call: TRBJ1-1

cdr3_nt: TGTGCCAGCAGCTATACAGGTACCGCCGGCAATGAGCAGTTCTTC
cdr3_aa: CASSYTGTAGNEQFF
clone_size: -
v_call: TRBV13
d_call: -
j_call: TRBJ2-1

cdr3_nt: TGTGCCAGCAGCTTAGAGGGGTATGGGAGGAACACTGAAGCTTTCTTT
cdr3_aa: CASSLEGYGRNTEAFF
clone_size: many
v_call: TRBV11-2
d_call: -
j_call: TRBJ1-1